The rows below give T cell receptor beta chains drawn from one sample of a study of cytomegalovirus exposure and HLA in healthy donors. Profiled with immunoSEQ multiplex PCR; TCRdb holds only in-frame clones, not every one. Of under 150,000 clones detected, roughly 77% appear once; the ten largest clones hold around 2%. The sequencing input was PBMCs. The receptors here all came from a man aged 25 to 40 in good health and CMV-seronegative. The CDR3 runs from the conserved cysteine through the conserved F or W. Each record gives: V gene, J gene, CDR3 protein.

V gene: TRBV6-4; J gene: TRBJ2-2; CDR3 protein: CASSDQRGGAGELFF
V gene: TRBV27; J gene: TRBJ1-6; CDR3 protein: CASSLRTVNSPLHF
V gene: TRBV11-2; J gene: TRBJ2-2; CDR3 protein: CASSQVGGDTGELFF
V gene: TRBV7-2; J gene: TRBJ2-5; CDR3 protein: CASGYTLAGETQYF
V gene: TRBV7-2; J gene: TRBJ2-4; CDR3 protein: CASSLLVLAKNIQYF
V gene: TRBV28; J gene: TRBJ1-1; CDR3 protein: CASSPDRALVFNTEAFF
V gene: TRBV27; J gene: TRBJ2-2; CDR3 protein: CASKGGRAPGELFF
V gene: TRBV30; J gene: TRBJ1-3; CDR3 protein: CAWEAGHGGNTIYF
V gene: TRBV18; J gene: TRBJ1-1; CDR3 protein: CASSADGGANTEAFF
V gene: TRBV7-9; J gene: TRBJ2-2; CDR3 protein: CASSSGQGKGTGELFF
V gene: TRBV2; J gene: TRBJ1-1; CDR3 protein: CASRGRGNTEAFF
V gene: TRBV4-2; J gene: TRBJ2-7; CDR3 protein: CASSQELAGRNYEQYF
V gene: TRBV7-7; J gene: TRBJ1-2; CDR3 protein: CASSPGGQGVGGYPF
V gene: TRBV2; J gene: TRBJ1-5; CDR3 protein: CASQDAGRNNQPQHF
V gene: TRBV6-5; J gene: TRBJ1-4; CDR3 protein: CASSYHQGNRRKLFF
V gene: TRBV28; J gene: TRBJ1-2; CDR3 protein: CASTGQPLGYTF